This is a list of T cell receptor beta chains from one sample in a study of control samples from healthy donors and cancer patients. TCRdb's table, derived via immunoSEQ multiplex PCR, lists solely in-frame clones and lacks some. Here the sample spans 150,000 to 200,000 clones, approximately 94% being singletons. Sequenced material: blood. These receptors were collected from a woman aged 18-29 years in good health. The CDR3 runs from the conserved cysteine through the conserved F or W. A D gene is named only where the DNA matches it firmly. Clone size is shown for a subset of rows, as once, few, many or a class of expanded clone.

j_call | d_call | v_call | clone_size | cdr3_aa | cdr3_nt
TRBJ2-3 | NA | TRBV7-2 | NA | CASSSYSSTDTQYF | TGTGCCAGCAGCTCCTACTCTTCCACGGATACGCAGTATTTT
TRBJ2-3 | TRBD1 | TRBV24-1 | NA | CATSDPTGGSRDTQYF | TGTGCCACCAGTGATCCCACAGGGGGGAGCAGGGATACGCAGTATTTT
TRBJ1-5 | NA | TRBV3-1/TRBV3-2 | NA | CASSQESYSNQPQHF | TGTGCCAGCAGCCAAGAAAGTTATAGCAATCAGCCCCAGCATTTT
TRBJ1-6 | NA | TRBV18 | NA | CASSPQRSDKGSPLHF | TGTGCCAGCTCACCACAAAGGTCCGACAAGGGCTCACCCCTCCACTTT
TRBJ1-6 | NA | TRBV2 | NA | CASSEQGRRESPLHF | TGTGCCAGCAGTGAGCAGGGGCGTAGGGAATCACCCCTCCACTTT
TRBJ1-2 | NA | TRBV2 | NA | CASRPTDPRGYGYTF | TGTGCCAGCAGGCCGACCGACCCCAGGGGCTATGGCTACACCTTC
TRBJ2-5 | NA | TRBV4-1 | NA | CASSLQGGLETQYF | TGCGCCAGCAGCCTCCAGGGTGGCTTGGAGACCCAGTACTTC
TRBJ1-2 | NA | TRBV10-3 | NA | CAISEGGPSGYTF | TGTGCCATCAGTGAGGGGGGGCCCTCGGGCTACACCTTC
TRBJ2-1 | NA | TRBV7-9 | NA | CASSSSGSYGNEQFF | TGTGCCAGCAGCTCATCAGGGAGTTATGGGAATGAGCAGTTCTTC
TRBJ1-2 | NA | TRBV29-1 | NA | CSAPSNGYTF | TGCAGCGCCCCGAGTAATGGCTACACCTTC
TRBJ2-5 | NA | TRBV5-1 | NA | CASSFVQPGETQYF | TGCGCCAGCAGCTTTGTTCAACCAGGAGAGACCCAGTACTTC
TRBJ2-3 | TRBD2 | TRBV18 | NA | CASSPPAGGDTQYF | TGTGCCAGCTCACCACCTGCGGGAGGGGATACGCAGTATTTT
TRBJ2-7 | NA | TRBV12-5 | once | CASGHPYEQYF | TGTGCTAGCGGACACCCCTACGAGCAGTACTTC
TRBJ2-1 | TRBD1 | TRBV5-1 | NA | CASRLTGMNEQFF | TGCGCCAGCAGGTTGACAGGGATGAATGAGCAGTTCTTC
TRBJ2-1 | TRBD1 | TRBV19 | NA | CASSIYRGLYNEQFF | TGTGCCAGTAGTATCTACAGGGGGCTGTACAATGAGCAGTTCTTC
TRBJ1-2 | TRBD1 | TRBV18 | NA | CASSPGQGSHGYTF | TGTGCCAGCTCACCGGGACAGGGTTCCCATGGCTACACCTTC
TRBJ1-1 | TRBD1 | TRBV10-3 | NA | CAISDFEDRANTEAFF | TGTGCCATCAGTGATTTTGAGGACAGGGCGAACACTGAAGCTTTCTTT
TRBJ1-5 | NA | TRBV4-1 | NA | CASSRGPKTVYSNQPQHF | TGCGCCAGCAGCCGGGGACCGAAGACAGTTTATAGCAATCAGCCCCAGCATTTT
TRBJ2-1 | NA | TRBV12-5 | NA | CASGVDREQFF | TGTGCTAGTGGGGTCGACAGGGAGCAGTTCTTC
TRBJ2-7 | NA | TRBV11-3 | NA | CASTAGQLYEQYF | TGTGCCAGCACAGCGGGACAGCTCTACGAGCAGTACTTC
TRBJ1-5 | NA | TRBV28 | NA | CASSPGRSNQPQHF | TGTGCCAGCAGTCCGGGGAGGAGCAATCAGCCCCAGCATTTT
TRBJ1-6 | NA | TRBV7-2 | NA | CASSLAGVSSPLHF | TGTGCCAGCAGCTTAGCAGGGGTTAGTTCACCCCTCCACTTT
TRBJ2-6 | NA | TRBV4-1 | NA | CASSQERPSGANVLTF | TGCGCCAGCAGCCAAGAACGCCCGTCTGGGGCCAACGTCCTGACTTTC
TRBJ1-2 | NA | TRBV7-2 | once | CASSLVQGNYGYTF | TGTGCCAGCAGCTTAGTTCAGGGTAACTATGGCTACACCTTC
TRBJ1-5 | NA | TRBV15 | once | CATSRFYSNQPQHF | TGTGCCACCAGCAGGTTTTATAGCAATCAGCCCCAGCATTTT
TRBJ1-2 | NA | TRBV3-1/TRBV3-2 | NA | CASSRVELHGYTF | TGTGCCAGCAGCCGAGTCGAACTCCATGGCTACACCTTC
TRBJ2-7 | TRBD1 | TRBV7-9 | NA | CASSSDPRQGYHLEQYF | TGTGCCAGCAGCTCAGATCCCAGACAGGGGTACCACCTCGAGCAGTACTTC
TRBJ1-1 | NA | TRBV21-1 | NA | CASSKDGRKPNTEAFF | TGTGCCAGCAGCAAAGACGGTCGGAAACCGAACACTGAAGCTTTCTTT
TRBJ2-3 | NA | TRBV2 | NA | CAIRDSETSTDTQYF | TGTGCCATCCGGGACTCGGAAACTAGCACAGATACGCAGTATTTT
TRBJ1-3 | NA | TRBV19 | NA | CASSSYGRGSGNTIYF | TGTGCCAGTAGTTCATACGGTCGGGGCTCTGGAAACACCATATATTTT
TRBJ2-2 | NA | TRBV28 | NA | CASNTNTGELFF | TGTGCCAGCAACACGAACACCGGGGAGCTGTTTTTT
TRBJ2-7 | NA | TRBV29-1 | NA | CSVEIQGTQYF | TGCAGCGTTGAGATTCAGGGAACGCAGTACTTC
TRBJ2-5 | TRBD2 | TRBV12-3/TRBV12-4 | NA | CASSPGGGTQYF | TGTGCCAGCAGCCCCGGGGGGGGGACCCAGTACTTC
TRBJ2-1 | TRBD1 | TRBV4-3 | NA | CASSRDREANEQFF | TGCGCCAGCAGCCGGGACAGGGAGGCAAATGAGCAGTTCTTC
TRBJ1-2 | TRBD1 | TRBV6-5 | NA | CASRPFRDSLYGYTF | TGTGCCAGCAGACCCTTCCGGGACAGTCTCTATGGCTACACCTTC
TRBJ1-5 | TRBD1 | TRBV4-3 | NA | CASSQDFGTGYSNQPQHF | TGCGCCAGCAGCCAAGATTTTGGGACAGGGTATAGCAATCAGCCCCAGCATTTT
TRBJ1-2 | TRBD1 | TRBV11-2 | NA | CASSSWDRDSGYTF | TGTGCCAGCAGCTCGTGGGACAGGGACTCTGGCTACACCTTC
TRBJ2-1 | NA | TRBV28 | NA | CASSSSGVVDEQFF | NA
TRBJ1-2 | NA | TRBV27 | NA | CASSPYLGGAPIGYTF | TGTGCCAGCAGTCCTTACTTGGGGGGGGCGCCTATTGGCTACACCTTC
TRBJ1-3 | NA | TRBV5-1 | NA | CASSLEWSGQSSGNTIYF | TGCGCCAGCAGCTTGGAATGGTCTGGACAGAGCTCTGGAAACACCATATATTTT
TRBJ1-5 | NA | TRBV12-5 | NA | CASGFGDPYQPQHF | TGTGCTAGTGGTTTCGGGGATCCCTATCAGCCCCAGCATTTT
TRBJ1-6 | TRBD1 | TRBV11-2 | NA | CASSLDRTGSSPLHF | TGTGCCAGCAGCTTAGATAGGACAGGGAGTTCACCCCTCCACTTT